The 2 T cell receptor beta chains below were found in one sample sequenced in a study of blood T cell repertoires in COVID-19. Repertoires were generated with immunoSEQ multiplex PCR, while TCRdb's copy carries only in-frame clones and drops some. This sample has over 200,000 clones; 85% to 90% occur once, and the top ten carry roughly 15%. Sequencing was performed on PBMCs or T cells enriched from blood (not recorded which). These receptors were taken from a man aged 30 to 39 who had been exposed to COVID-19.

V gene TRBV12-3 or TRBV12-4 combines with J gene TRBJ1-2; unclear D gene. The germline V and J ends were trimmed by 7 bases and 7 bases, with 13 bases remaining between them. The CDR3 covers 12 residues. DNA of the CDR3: TGTGCCAGCAAATTCGGGGAAGGTGGCTACACCTTC. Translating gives CASKFGEGGYTF.

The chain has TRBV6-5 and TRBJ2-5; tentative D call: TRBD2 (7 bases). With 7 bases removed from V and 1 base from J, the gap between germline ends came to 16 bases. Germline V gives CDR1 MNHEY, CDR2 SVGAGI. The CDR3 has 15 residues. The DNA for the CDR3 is TGTGCCAGCACCTTAGGGGCGGGGGCCCAAGAGACCCAGTACTTC. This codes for CASTLGAGAQETQYF.